Below, one T cell receptor (beta chain) is given with its context. Antigen specificity is unknown. The source of the sample is a study of T cell responses to AZD1222 COVID-19 vaccine. Repertoires were generated with immunoSEQ multiplex PCR, while TCRdb's copy carries only in-frame clones and drops some. The sample has around 80,000 clones, 88% seen once. Overall study findings and caveats: Clonal diversity may have been underestimated in mostly white British donors.

Germline V gene sequence: CDR1 ENHRY, CDR2 SYGVKD. This CDR3 comprises 13 residues. V was clipped by 0 bases and J by 5 bases, with 5 bases between them. This TCR was sampled from an adult in good health. This material consisted of peripheral blood, taken on day 0 of AZD1222 vaccination. The rearrangement joins TRBV10-3 to TRBJ1-5; a weak D match, TRBD1 (5 bases). This chain's CDR3 is CAISESGDQPQHF. For the CDR3, the DNA is TGTGCCATCAGTGAGTCGGGGGATCAGCCCCAGCATTTT.